This record covers a single T cell receptor (beta chain). CDR3 size: 14 residues. Trimming at V came to 2 bases and at J to 1 base, leaving 0 bases not matched to a gene. Germline CDR1 SGHAT, CDR2 FQNNGV. The sample belongs to a study of T cell changes during pregnancy in multiple sclerosis. The protocol was immunoSEQ multiplex PCR, while the TCRdb copy is restricted to in-frame clones and leaves out a portion. Here the sample spans around 69,000 clones, more than 75% being singletons. The starting material was peripheral blood, obtained in the third trimester of pregnancy. The rearrangement joins TRBV11-2 to TRBJ2-3; 7 nucleotides line up with TRBD2. The sequence came from a female donor with multiple sclerosis, enrolled in a pregnancy study. In nucleotides, the CDR3 is TGTGCCAGCAGCTTAAGCGGGGGCACAGATACGCAGTATTTT. It yields the protein CASSLSGGTDTQYF.